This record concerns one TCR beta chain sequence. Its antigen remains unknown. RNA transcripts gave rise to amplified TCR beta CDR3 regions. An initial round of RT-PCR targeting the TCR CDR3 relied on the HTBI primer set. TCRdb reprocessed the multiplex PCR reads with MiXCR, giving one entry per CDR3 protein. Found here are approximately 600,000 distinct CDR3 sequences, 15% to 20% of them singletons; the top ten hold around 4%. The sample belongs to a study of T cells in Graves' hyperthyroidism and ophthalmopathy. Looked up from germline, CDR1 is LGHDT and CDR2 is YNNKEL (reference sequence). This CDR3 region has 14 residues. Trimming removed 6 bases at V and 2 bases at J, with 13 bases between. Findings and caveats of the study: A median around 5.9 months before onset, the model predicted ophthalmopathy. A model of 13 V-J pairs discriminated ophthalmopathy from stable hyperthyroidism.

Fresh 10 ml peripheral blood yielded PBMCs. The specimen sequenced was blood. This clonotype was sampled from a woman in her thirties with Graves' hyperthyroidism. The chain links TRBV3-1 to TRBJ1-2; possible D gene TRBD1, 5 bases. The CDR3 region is CASRERGLNYGYTF. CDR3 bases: TGTGCCAGCAGGGAAAGGGGCCTCAACTATGGCTACACCTTC. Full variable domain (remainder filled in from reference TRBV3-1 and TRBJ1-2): DTAVSQTPKYLVTQMGNDKSIKCEQNLGHDTMYWYKQDSKKFLKIMFSYNNKELIINETVPNRFSPKSPDKAHLNLHINSLELGDSAVYFCASRERGLNYGYTFGSGTRLTVV.